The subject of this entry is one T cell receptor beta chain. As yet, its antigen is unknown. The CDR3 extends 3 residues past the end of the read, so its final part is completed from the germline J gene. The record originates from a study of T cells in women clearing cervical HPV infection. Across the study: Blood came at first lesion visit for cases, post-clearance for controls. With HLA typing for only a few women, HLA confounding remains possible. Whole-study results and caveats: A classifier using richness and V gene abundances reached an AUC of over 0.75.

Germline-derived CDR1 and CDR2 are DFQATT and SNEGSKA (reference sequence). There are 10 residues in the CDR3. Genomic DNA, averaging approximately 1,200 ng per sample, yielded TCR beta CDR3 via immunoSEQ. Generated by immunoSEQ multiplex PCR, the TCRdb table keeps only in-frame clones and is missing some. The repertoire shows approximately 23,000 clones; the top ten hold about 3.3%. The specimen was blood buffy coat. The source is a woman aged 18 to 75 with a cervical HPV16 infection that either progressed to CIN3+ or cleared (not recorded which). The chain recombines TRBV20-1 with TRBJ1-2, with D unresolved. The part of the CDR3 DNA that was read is TGCAGTGCTGAACTCGAGGGC. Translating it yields CSAELEG. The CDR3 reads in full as CSAELEGYTF.